Listed below are T cell receptor beta chains from one sample, sequenced in a study of Graves' ophthalmopathy and Graves' hyperthyroidism. TCRdb itself ran the multiplex PCR reads through MiXCR, one entry per CDR3 protein. Found here are 1 million to 1.3 million distinct CDR3 sequences, about 36% of them singletons; the top ten hold 11%. The sample consisted of peripheral blood or thyroid tissue (not recorded which). Source of these receptors: an adult man with Graves' hyperthyroidism. Each CDR3 is given with its conserved first and last residue. D genes are given only for firm matches. Some rows have no size entry. The others give once, few or many, or a class for an expanded clone.

j_gene: TRBJ2-5; abundance: NA; v_gene: TRBV7-9; d_gene: NA; CDR3nt: TGTGCCAGCAGCTTACAGGAGGAAGGGCCCCAGTACTTC; CDR3aa: CASSLQEEGPQYF
j_gene: TRBJ1-1; abundance: NA; v_gene: TRBV20-1; d_gene: NA; CDR3nt: TGCAGTGCTCTGTTACAGACGAACACTGAAGCTTTCTTT; CDR3aa: CSALLQTNTEAFF
j_gene: TRBJ2-7; abundance: many; v_gene: TRBV20-1; d_gene: TRBD2; CDR3nt: TGCAGTGCTTCTGGGACTAGCGGGAGTCCCTATCTCGAGCAGTACTTC; CDR3aa: CSASGTSGSPYLEQYF
j_gene: TRBJ1-1; abundance: many; v_gene: TRBV6-5; d_gene: NA; CDR3nt: TGTGCCAGCCGGGTCACCGACACTGAAGCTTTCTTT; CDR3aa: CASRVTDTEAFF
j_gene: TRBJ2-5; abundance: few; v_gene: TRBV10-3; d_gene: TRBD1; CDR3nt: TGTGCCATCAGTCGATACTCGACAGGGGACGAGACCCAGTACTTC; CDR3aa: CAISRYSTGDETQYF
j_gene: TRBJ2-7; abundance: few; v_gene: TRBV19; d_gene: TRBD1; CDR3nt: TGTGCCAGTAGAGACCTACAGGGGCAGGCTAACGAGCAGTACTTC; CDR3aa: CASRDLQGQANEQYF
j_gene: TRBJ1-4; abundance: NA; v_gene: TRBV10-3; d_gene: NA; CDR3nt: TGTGCCATCCTCCTAGATGATGGGAAACTGTTTTTT; CDR3aa: CAILLDDGKLFF
j_gene: TRBJ1-6; abundance: NA; v_gene: TRBV7-3; d_gene: NA; CDR3nt: TGTGCCAGCAGCTTAGGCGGGGGAGAATCACCCCTCCACTTT; CDR3aa: CASSLGGGESPLHF
j_gene: TRBJ2-6; abundance: many; v_gene: TRBV29-1; d_gene: NA; CDR3nt: TGCAGCGTTGAAGGTGAGGGGGCCAACGTCCTGACTTTC; CDR3aa: CSVEGEGANVLTF
j_gene: TRBJ2-7; abundance: NA; v_gene: TRBV7-8; d_gene: TRBD2; CDR3nt: TGCGCCAGCAGTGAGTCAGGTAGCGGGAGAGACGAGCAGTACTTC; CDR3aa: CASSESGSGRDEQYF
j_gene: TRBJ1-5; abundance: NA; v_gene: TRBV12-3/TRBV12-4; d_gene: NA; CDR3nt: TGTGCCAGCAGTTTGGGCCGCCTGGGGCCCCAGCATTTT; CDR3aa: CASSLGRLGPQHF
j_gene: TRBJ2-3; abundance: NA; v_gene: TRBV20-1; d_gene: NA; CDR3nt: TGCAGTGCTAGAGATGGCGGGGCAAGCACAGATACGCAGTATTTT; CDR3aa: CSARDGGASTDTQYF
j_gene: TRBJ1-1; abundance: many; v_gene: TRBV14; d_gene: NA; CDR3nt: TGTGCCAGCAGCCATAAGCCAGGTCGGGGCACTGAAGCTTTCTTT; CDR3aa: CASSHKPGRGTEAFF
j_gene: TRBJ2-2; abundance: many; v_gene: TRBV29-1; d_gene: NA; CDR3nt: TGCAGCGTTGCGATTAGCGGTGTAACCGGGGAGCTGTTTTTT; CDR3aa: CSVAISGVTGELFF
j_gene: TRBJ1-2; abundance: NA; v_gene: TRBV5-1; d_gene: NA; CDR3nt: TGCGCCAGCAAACCCCGGGTTTTGGGCTACACCTTC; CDR3aa: CASKPRVLGYTF
j_gene: TRBJ1-1; abundance: NA; v_gene: TRBV29-1; d_gene: NA; CDR3nt: TGCAGCGCCCCTGCGGGGATGTACACTGAAGCTTTCTTT; CDR3aa: CSAPAGMYTEAFF
j_gene: TRBJ1-5; abundance: NA; v_gene: TRBV15; d_gene: NA; CDR3nt: TGTGCCACCAGCAGAGATCAGACGGGGAATCAGCCCCAGCATTTT; CDR3aa: CATSRDQTGNQPQHF
j_gene: TRBJ1-5; abundance: NA; v_gene: TRBV13; d_gene: TRBD1; CDR3nt: TGTGCCAGCAGCGTGGGGGACAGGAATCAGCCCCAGCATTTT; CDR3aa: CASSVGDRNQPQHF
j_gene: TRBJ2-2; abundance: few; v_gene: TRBV12-3/TRBV12-4; d_gene: TRBD1; CDR3nt: TGTGCCAGCCGTACAGGGGACAAGGGGACCGGGGAGCTGTTTTTT; CDR3aa: CASRTGDKGTGELFF
j_gene: TRBJ1-2; abundance: many; v_gene: TRBV29-1; d_gene: NA; CDR3nt: TGCAGCGTTGCACTTGATGGGTCTAACTATGGCTACACCTTC; CDR3aa: CSVALDGSNYGYTF
j_gene: TRBJ2-2; abundance: many; v_gene: TRBV29-1; d_gene: NA; CDR3nt: TGCAGCGGACAAGTGGGTAGCGGGGAGCTGTTTTTT; CDR3aa: CSGQVGSGELFF
j_gene: TRBJ2-7; abundance: NA; v_gene: TRBV20-1; d_gene: TRBD1; CDR3nt: TGCAGTGCTAGAGATGCAGACAGGGCCTCCTACGAGCAGTACTTC; CDR3aa: CSARDADRASYEQYF
j_gene: TRBJ1-1; abundance: NA; v_gene: TRBV5-1; d_gene: NA; CDR3nt: TGCGCCAGCAACTTGGTTTATTGGGTGGACACTGAAGCTTTCTTT; CDR3aa: CASNLVYWVDTEAFF